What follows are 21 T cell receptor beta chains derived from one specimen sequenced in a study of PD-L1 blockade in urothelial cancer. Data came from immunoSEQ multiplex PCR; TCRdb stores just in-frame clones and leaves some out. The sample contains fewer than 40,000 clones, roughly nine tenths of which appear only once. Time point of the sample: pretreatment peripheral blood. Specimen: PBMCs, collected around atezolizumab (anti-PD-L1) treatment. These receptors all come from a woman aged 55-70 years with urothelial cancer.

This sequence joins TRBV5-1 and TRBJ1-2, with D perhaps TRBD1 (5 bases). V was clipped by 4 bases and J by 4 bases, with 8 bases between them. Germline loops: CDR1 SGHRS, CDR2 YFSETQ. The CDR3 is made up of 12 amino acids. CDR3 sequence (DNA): TGCGCCAGCAGCCCAGGGTCCTATGGCTACACCTTC. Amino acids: CASSPGSYGYTF.

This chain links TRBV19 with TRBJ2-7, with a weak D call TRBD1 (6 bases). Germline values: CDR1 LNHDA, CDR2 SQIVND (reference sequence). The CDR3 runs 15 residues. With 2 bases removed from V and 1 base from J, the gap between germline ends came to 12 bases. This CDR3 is CASSILGGRSYEQYF. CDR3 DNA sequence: TGTGCCAGTAGTATACTAGGGGGTAGGTCCTACGAGCAGTACTTC.

This CDR3 reads CASSLLSSGANVLTF. CDR3 coding DNA: TGTGCCAGCAGCCTCCTGAGCTCTGGGGCCAACGTCCTGACTTTC. V gene TRBV14 combines with J gene TRBJ2-6, with D unclear. This CDR3 has 15 amino acids. Germline V CDR1 and CDR2: SGHDN, FVKESK. The V and J ends lost 4 bases and 0 bases respectively, with 7 bases between them.

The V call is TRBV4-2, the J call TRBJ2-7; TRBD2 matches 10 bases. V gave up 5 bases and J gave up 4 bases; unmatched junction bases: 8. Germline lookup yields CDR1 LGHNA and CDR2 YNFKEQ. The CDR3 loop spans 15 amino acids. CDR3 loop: CASSKALTSGYEQYF. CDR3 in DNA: TGTGCCAGCAGCAAAGCCCTGACTAGCGGGTACGAGCAGTACTTC.

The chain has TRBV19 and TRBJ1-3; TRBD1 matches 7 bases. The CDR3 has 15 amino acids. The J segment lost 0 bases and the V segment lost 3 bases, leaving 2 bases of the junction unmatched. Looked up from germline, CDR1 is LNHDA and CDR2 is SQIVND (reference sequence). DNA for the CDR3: TGTGCCAGTAGTATCGACAGGGCCTCTGGAAACACCATATATTTT. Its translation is CASSIDRASGNTIYF.

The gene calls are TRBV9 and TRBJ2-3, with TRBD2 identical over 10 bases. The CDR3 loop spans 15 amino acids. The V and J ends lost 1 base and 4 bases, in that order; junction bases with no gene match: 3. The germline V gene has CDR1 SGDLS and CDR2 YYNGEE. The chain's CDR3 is CASSVLAGESDTQYF. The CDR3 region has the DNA TGTGCCAGCAGCGTACTAGCGGGAGAATCAGATACGCAGTATTTT.

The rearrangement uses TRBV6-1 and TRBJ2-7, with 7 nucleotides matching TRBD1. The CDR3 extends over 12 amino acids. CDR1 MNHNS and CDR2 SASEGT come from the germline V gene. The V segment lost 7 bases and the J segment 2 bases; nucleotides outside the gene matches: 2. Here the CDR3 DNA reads TGTGCCAGCACGACAGGGACCTACGAGCAGTACTTC. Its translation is CASTTGTYEQYF.

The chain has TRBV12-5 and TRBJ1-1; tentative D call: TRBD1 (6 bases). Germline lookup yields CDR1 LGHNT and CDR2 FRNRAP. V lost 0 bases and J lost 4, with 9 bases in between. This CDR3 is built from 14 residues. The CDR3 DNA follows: TGTGCTAGTGGTTTGGTGGGGGCAGGCACTGAAGCTTTCTTT. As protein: CASGLVGAGTEAFF.

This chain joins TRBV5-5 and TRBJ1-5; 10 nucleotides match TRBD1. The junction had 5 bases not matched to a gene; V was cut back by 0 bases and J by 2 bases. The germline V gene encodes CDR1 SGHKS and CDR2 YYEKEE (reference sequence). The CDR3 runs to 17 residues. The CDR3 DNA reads TGTGCCAGCAGCTTGGCCCCGGACAGGGGGGGCAATCAGCCCCAGCATTTT. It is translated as CASSLAPDRGGNQPQHF.

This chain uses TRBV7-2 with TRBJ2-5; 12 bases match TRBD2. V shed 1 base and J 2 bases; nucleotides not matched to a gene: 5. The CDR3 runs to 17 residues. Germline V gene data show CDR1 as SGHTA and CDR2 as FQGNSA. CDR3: CASSLGLLAGGQETQYF. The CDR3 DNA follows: TGTGCCAGCAGCTTAGGGCTTCTAGCGGGAGGGCAAGAGACCCAGTACTTC. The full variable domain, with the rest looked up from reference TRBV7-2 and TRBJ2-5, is GAGVSQSPSNKVTEKGKDVELRCDPISGHTALYWYRQSLGQGLEFLIYFQGNSAPDKSGLPSDRFSAERTGGSVSTLTIQRTQQEDSAVYLCASSLGLLAGGQETQYFGPGTRLLVL.

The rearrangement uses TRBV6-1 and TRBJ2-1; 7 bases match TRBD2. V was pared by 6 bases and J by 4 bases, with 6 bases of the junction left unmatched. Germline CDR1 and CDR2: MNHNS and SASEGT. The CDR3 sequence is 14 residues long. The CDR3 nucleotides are TGTGCCAGCAGAGACCTAGCGGTATACAATGAGCAGTTCTTC. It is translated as CASRDLAVYNEQFF.

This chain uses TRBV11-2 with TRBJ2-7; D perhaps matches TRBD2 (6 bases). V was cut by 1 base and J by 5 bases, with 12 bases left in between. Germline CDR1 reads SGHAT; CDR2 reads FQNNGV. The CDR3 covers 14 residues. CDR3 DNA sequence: TGTGCCAGCAGCTTAGCCGGGACTTCCCACGAGCAGTACTTC. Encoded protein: CASSLAGTSHEQYF.

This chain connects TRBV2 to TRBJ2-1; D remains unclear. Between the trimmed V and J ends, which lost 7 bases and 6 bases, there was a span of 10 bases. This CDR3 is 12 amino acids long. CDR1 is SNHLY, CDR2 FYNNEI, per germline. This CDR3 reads CASMSNSNEQFF. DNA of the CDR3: TGTGCCAGCATGTCAAATAGCAATGAGCAGTTCTTC. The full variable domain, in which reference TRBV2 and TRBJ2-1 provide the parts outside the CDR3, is EPEVTQTPSHQVTQMGQEVILRCVPISNHLYFYWYRQILGQKVEFLVSFYNNEISEKSEIFDDQFSVERPDGSNFTLKIRSTKLEDSAMYFCASMSNSNEQFFGPGTRLTVL.

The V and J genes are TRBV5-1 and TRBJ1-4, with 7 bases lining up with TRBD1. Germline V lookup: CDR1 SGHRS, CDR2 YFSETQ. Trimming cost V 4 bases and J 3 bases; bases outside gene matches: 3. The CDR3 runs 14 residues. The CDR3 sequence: CASSTGQPNEKLFF. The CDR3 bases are TGCGCCAGCAGCACGGGACAGCCTAATGAAAAACTGTTTTTT. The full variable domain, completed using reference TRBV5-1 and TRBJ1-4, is KAGVTQTPRYLIKTRGQQVTLSCSPISGHRSVSWYQQTPGQGLQFLFEYFSETQRNKGNFPGRFSGRQFSNSRSEMNVSTLELGDSALYLCASSTGQPNEKLFFGSGTQLSVL.

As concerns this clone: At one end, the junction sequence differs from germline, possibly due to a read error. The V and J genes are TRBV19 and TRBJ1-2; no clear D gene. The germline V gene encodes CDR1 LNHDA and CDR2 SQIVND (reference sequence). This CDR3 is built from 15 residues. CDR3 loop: CASSVERRLTYGYTF. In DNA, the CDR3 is TGTGCCAGTAGTGTAGAGCGGAGACTCACCTATGGCTACACCTTC.

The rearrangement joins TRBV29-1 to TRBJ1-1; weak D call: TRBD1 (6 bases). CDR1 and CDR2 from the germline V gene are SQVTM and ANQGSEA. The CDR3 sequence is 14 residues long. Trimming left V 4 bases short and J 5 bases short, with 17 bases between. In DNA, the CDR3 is TGCAGCGTTGGAATCCGGACAGCCGAGACTGAAGCTTTCTTT. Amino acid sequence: CSVGIRTAETEAFF.

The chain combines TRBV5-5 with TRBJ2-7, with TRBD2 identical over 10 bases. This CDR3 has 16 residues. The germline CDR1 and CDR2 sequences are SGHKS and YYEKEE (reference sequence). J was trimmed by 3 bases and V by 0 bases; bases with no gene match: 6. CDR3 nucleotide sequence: TGTGCCAGCAGCTTGGGGCTAGCGGGAGTAGGCTACGAGCAGTACTTC. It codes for CASSLGLAGVGYEQYF.

This CDR3 reads CASRRLAGGGELFF. The DNA of the CDR3 is TGTGCCAGCAGAAGACTAGCTGGGGGCGGGGAGCTGTTTTTT. The rearrangement links TRBV28 to TRBJ2-2; 7 bases align to TRBD2. J was trimmed by 7 bases and V by 6 bases; bases with no gene match: 8. Germline-derived CDR1 and CDR2 are MDHEN and SYDVKM. This CDR3 spans 14 amino acids.

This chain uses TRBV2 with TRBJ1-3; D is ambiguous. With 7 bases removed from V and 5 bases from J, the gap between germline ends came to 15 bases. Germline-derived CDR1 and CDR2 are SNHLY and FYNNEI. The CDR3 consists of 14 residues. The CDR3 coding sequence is TGTGCCAGCACGCCGGGGATTAATAGAAACACCATATATTTT. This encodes CASTPGINRNTIYF.

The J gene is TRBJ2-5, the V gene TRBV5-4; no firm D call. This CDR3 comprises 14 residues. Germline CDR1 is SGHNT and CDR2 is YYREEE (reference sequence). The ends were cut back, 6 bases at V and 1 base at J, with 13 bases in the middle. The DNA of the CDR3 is TGTGCCAGCACCTCCAGTATGTCCCAAGAGACCCAGTACTTC. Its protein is CASTSSMSQETQYF.

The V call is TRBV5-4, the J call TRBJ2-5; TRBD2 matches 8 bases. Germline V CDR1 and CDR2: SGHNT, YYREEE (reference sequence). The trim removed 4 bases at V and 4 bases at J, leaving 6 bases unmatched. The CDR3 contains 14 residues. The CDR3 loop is CASSPPGLAETQYF. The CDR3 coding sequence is TGTGCCAGCAGCCCTCCAGGACTAGCAGAGACCCAGTACTTC.